A selection of T cell receptor beta chains follows, all from one sample in a study of circulating and synovial CD4+ cells in juvenile arthritis. Assay: immunoSEQ multiplex PCR; the TCRdb copy retains only in-frame clones and omits some. There are over 30,000 clones in the sample; nearly 95% occur only once, and around 0.17% lies in the top ten. The sequenced sample consisted of CD4+ T cells from blood. These receptors came from a human donor with juvenile idiopathic arthritis. CDR3s include the opening cysteine and the closing phenylalanine or tryptophan. A D gene is named only where the DNA matches it firmly. Size tells how often a clone was seen (once, few, many) or the class of an expanded clone, and some rows leave it out.

cdr3_nt | cdr3_aa | cdr3_length | j_call | clone_size | d_call | v_call
TGCGCCAGCAGTGAGGCACAGATCAACTATGGCTACACCTTC | CASSEAQINYGYTF | 14 | TRBJ1-2 | NA | NA | TRBV10-2
TGTGCCAGTCTCGAGGGAAGCGGAGATACGCAGTATTTT | CASLEGSGDTQYF | 13 | TRBJ2-3 | NA | NA | TRBV7-8
TGTGCCAGCAGCAGTACAGGCGCAACTAATGAAAAACTGTTTTTT | CASSSTGATNEKLFF | 15 | TRBJ1-4 | NA | NA | TRBV28
TGCGCCAGCAGTTTCTCTAGGCGGGAGGAGGCCTACGAGCAGTACTTC | CASSFSRREEAYEQYF | 16 | TRBJ2-7 | NA | TRBD2 | TRBV5-1
TGTGCCAGCAGCTTGGCCCGGGTCCTTCACGAGCAGTACTTC | CASSLARVLHEQYF | 14 | TRBJ2-7 | NA | NA | TRBV5-8
TGTGCCACCAGCAGAGATTCGGACAGGGCGGGGGAAAAACTGTTTTTT | CATSRDSDRAGEKLFF | 16 | TRBJ1-4 | NA | TRBD1 | TRBV15
TGTGCCAGCAGGGTAGCGAATTCCCCCCTCCACTTT | CASRVANSPLHF | 12 | TRBJ1-6 | NA | NA | TRBV6-1
TGTGCCAGCAGTTCTCAGCCTTTCGGGTATGGCTACACCTTC | CASSSQPFGYGYTF | 14 | TRBJ1-2 | NA | NA | TRBV27
TGTGCCAGCAGTGAGAAGACAGGATGGGGGTATTTT | CASSEKTGWGYF | 12 | TRBJ1-1 | NA | NA | TRBV6-4
TGCGCCAGCAGCTTGGGAGGATCTAGCACAGATACGCAGTATTTT | CASSLGGSSTDTQYF | 15 | TRBJ2-3 | NA | NA | TRBV5-1
TGCGCCAGCAGCTTGGTGGGACAGGAGAACACTGAAGCTTTCTTT | CASSLVGQENTEAFF | 15 | TRBJ1-1 | once | TRBD1 | TRBV5-1
TGCGCCAGCAGCCAGTGGCCCAGGGGGACAGATACGCAGTATTTT | CASSQWPRGTDTQYF | 15 | TRBJ2-3 | once | TRBD1 | TRBV4-1
TGCGCCAGCAGCCAAGGGACTAGCGGGTTTTCCTACGAGCAGTACTTC | CASSQGTSGFSYEQYF | 16 | TRBJ2-7 | NA | TRBD2 | TRBV4-1
TGTGCCAGCAGTGATAGCGACCGGGACAGGCGCTATGGCTACACCTTC | CASSDSDRDRRYGYTF | 16 | TRBJ1-2 | NA | TRBD1 | TRBV2
TGTGCCAGCAGTGTCAGCGAGACAGGGGAATTCGTATTGGGTGGCTACACCTTC | CASSVSETGEFVLGGYTF | 18 | TRBJ1-2 | NA | TRBD1 | TRBV6-1
TGTGCCAGCAGTTTTGAGGGAAACACAGATACGCAGTATTTT | CASSFEGNTDTQYF | 14 | TRBJ2-3 | NA | NA | TRBV27
TGTGCCAGCAGTGAGGCGGGGAGGGAGACCCAGTACTTC | CASSEAGRETQYF | 13 | TRBJ2-5 | NA | NA | TRBV28
TGTGCCTGGAGTGGTAGGAAGAGCTTTTGGAGCACTGAAGCTTTCTTT | CAWSGRKSFWSTEAFF | 16 | TRBJ1-1 | NA | NA | TRBV30
TGTGCCAGCAGTTACACGAACGAGGGCGCCGGGGGCTACACCTTC | CASSYTNEGAGGYTF | 15 | TRBJ1-2 | NA | NA | TRBV6-6
TGTGCTAGTGCCTCATCCGGGACTAGCGGGTTGGGTTACAATGAGCAGTTCTTC | CASASSGTSGLGYNEQFF | 18 | TRBJ2-1 | NA | TRBD2 | TRBV12-5
TGTGCCAGCGCGGAGGGGGAGACCCAGTACTTC | CASAEGETQYF | 11 | TRBJ2-5 | NA | NA | TRBV7-9
TGTGCCAGCAGTCAGACAGGGAGTATGAACACTGAAGCTTTCTTT | CASSQTGSMNTEAFF | 15 | TRBJ1-1 | NA | TRBD1 | TRBV28
TGTGCCAGCAGCCAAGTCTTCTCTGGGGCCAACGTCCTGACTTTC | CASSQVFSGANVLTF | 15 | TRBJ2-6 | few | NA | TRBV14
TGTGCCAGCAGCACAGGGGGCCCCCACTCCTACGAGCAGTACTTC | CASSTGGPHSYEQYF | 15 | TRBJ2-7 | NA | TRBD1 | TRBV5-5
TGCGCCAGCAGCCTGAAGACAGGGATCTCTGGGGCCAACGTCCTGACTTTC | CASSLKTGISGANVLTF | 17 | TRBJ2-6 | NA | TRBD1 | TRBV5-1
TGTGCCAGCAGCCTAGAGACAGGGGGCGCTGGGGCCAACGTCCTGACTTTC | CASSLETGGAGANVLTF | 17 | TRBJ2-6 | NA | TRBD1 | TRBV7-9
TGTGCCATTTCGAGGGGGTCTGACTATGGCTACACCTTC | CAISRGSDYGYTF | 13 | TRBJ1-2 | NA | NA | TRBV19
TGCGCCAGCAGCCACATTCAGGGGGGAGGTCAGCCCCAGCATTTT | CASSHIQGGGQPQHF | 15 | TRBJ1-5 | NA | TRBD1 | TRBV4-1
TGTGCCAGTAGTATAGATCGTGAGGTAGAGGCTTTCTTT | CASSIDREVEAFF | 13 | TRBJ1-1 | NA | NA | TRBV19
TGTGCCAGTAGGAATCCAGGGGCCTACGGCTACACCTTC | CASRNPGAYGYTF | 13 | TRBJ1-2 | once | NA | TRBV19
TGTGCCAGCAGCGATCAACGAGGGGGCAGCTCCTATAATTCACCCCTCCACTTT | CASSDQRGGSSYNSPLHF | 18 | TRBJ1-6 | NA | TRBD1 | TRBV25-1
TGTGCCAGCAGCCCCATGGCCACGAACACTGAAGCTTTCTTT | CASSPMATNTEAFF | 14 | TRBJ1-1 | NA | NA | TRBV7-9
TGTGCCAGCAGCTTTCGAGGGGGCGTAGAGACCCAGTACTTC | CASSFRGGVETQYF | 14 | TRBJ2-5 | NA | TRBD1 | TRBV11-2
TGTGCCAGCAGTTGGGGCGGGGGGAACACTGAAGCTTTCTTT | CASSWGGGNTEAFF | 14 | TRBJ1-1 | NA | NA | TRBV6-5
TGTGCCAGCGTGGGACTAGCGGGAGCGGCGTACGAGCAGTACTTC | CASVGLAGAAYEQYF | 15 | TRBJ2-7 | NA | TRBD2 | TRBV28
TGTGCCAGCACCGGACAGGGGGCCGATGAGCAGTTCTTC | CASTGQGADEQFF | 13 | TRBJ2-1 | NA | TRBD1 | TRBV5-4
TGTGCTAGTGGTTTGGTACTTAGCGACAACTACAATGAGCAGTTCTTC | CASGLVLSDNYNEQFF | 16 | TRBJ2-1 | NA | NA | TRBV12-5
TGTGCCAGCAGCTTAGGAGGGACAGCTATTGCAACTAATGAAAAACTGTTTTTT | CASSLGGTAIATNEKLFF | 18 | TRBJ1-4 | once | TRBD1 | TRBV7-9
TGTGCCAGCAGTGAAGGGGATCTTATGCGGCAGTACTTC | CASSEGDLMRQYF | 13 | TRBJ2-7 | NA | NA | TRBV6-5
TGTGCCAGCAGTTTATTTCCGTGGGGCCTTAATGAGCAGTTCTTC | CASSLFPWGLNEQFF | 15 | TRBJ2-1 | NA | NA | TRBV27